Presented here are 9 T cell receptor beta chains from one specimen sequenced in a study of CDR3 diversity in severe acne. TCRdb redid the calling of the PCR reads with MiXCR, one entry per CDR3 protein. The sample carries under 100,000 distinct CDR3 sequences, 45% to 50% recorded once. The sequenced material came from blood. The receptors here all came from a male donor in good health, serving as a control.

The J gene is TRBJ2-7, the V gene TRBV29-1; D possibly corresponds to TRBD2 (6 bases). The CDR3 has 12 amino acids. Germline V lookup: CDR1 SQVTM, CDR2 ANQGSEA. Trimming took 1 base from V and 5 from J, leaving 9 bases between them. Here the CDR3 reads CSVEGASDEQYF. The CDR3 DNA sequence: TGCAGCGTTGAAGGGGCTAGCGACGAGCAGTACTTC.

The CDR3 reads CASSFASPNTGELFF. CDR3 DNA sequence: TGTGCCAGCAGTTTTGCCAGCCCGAACACCGGGGAGCTGTTTTTT. The V call is TRBV25-1, the J call TRBJ2-2; no definite D call. Trimming shortened V by 5 bases and J by 0 bases, and 10 bases separated the two germline ends. CDR1 and CDR2 from the germline V gene are MGHDK and SYGVNS. The CDR3 totals 15 residues.

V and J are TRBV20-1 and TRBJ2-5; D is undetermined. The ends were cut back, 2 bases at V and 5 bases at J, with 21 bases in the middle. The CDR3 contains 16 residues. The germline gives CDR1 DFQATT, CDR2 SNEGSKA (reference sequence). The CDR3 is CSARHVGPFPTETQYF. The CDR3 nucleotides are TGCAGTGCTAGACATGTTGGACCTTTCCCGACGGAGACCCAGTACTTC.

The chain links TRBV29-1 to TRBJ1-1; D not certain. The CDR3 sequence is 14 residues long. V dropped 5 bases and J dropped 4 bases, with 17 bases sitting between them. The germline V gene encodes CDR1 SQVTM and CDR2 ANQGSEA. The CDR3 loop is CSVLWEGGPTEAFF. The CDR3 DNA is TGCAGCGTTTTGTGGGAGGGCGGTCCCACTGAAGCTTTCTTT.

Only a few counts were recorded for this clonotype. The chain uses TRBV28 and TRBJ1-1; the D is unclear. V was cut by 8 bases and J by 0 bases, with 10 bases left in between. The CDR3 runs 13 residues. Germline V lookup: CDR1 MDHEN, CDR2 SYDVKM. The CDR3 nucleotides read TGTGCCAGCCGTAACACAGTGAACACTGAAGCTTTCTTT. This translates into CASRNTVNTEAFF.

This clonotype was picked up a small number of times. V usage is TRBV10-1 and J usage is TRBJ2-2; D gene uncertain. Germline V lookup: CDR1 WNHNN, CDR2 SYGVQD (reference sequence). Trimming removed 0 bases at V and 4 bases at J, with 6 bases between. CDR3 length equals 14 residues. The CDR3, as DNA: TGCGCCAGCAGTGAGTCGGCCGGCACCGGGGAGCTGTTTTTT. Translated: CASSESAGTGELFF.

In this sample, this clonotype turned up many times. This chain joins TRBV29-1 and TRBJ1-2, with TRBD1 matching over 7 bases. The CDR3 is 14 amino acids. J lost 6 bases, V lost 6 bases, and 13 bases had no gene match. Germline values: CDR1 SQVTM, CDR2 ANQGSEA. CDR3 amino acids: CSVAAWTGNDGYTF. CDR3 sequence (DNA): TGCAGCGTGGCAGCTTGGACAGGAAACGATGGCTACACCTTC.

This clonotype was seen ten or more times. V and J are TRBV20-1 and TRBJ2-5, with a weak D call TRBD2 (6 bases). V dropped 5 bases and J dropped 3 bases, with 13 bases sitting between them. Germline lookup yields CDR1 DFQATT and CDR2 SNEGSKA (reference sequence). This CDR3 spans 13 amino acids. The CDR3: CSAGDGGEETQYF. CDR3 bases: TGCAGTGCTGGTGACGGGGGTGAAGAGACCCAGTACTTC.

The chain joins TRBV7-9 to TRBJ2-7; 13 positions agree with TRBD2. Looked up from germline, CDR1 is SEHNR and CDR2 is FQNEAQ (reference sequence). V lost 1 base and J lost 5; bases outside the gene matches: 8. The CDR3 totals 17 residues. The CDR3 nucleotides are TGTGCCAGCAGCTTAGGCGGACTAGCGGGAGAGTCCAACGAGCAGTACTTC. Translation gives CASSLGGLAGESNEQYF.